This T cell receptor beta chain comes out of a study of blood T cell repertoires in COVID-19. The wider study: T cells, B-cell-depleted T cells, or PBMCs supplied cDNA or gDNA.

This CDR3 is 14 amino acids long. The germline V gene encodes CDR1 MNHEY and CDR2 SVGAGI. With 6 bases clipped from V and 5 bases from J, the junction kept 6 bases outside the gene matches. Clones were read by immunoSEQ multiplex PCR, and TCRdb kept only the in-frame ones, dropping some. Among roughly 73,000 clones listed, roughly 84% were seen once. The TCR sequence derives from a man aged 65 to 79 with active or convalescent COVID-19. The V call is TRBV6-5, the J call TRBJ2-3, with 9 bases lining up with TRBD2. The material sequenced was peripheral blood. In DNA, the CDR3 is TGTGCCAGCAGCTCAGCGGGGGGCAGAGATACGCAGTATTTT. Its protein is CASSSAGGRDTQYF.